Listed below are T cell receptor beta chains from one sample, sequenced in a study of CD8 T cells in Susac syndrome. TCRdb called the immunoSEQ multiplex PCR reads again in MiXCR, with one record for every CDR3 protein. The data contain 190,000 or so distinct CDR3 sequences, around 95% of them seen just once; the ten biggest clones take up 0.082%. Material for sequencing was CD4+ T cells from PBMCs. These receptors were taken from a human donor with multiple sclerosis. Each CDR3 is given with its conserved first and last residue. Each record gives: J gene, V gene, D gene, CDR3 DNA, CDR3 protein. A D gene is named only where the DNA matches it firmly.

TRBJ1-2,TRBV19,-,TGTGCCAGTACCCCAGGGTATGGCTACACCTTC,CASTPGYGYTF
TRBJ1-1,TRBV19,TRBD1,TGTGCCAGTAGTGTACAGGGGTCCCCCCGGAACACTGAAGCTTTCTTT,CASSVQGSPRNTEAFF
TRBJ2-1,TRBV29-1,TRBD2,TGCAGCGTTGTCCAACGGGGGGACTACAATGAGCAGTTCTTC,CSVVQRGDYNEQFF
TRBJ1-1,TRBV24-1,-,TGTGCCACCAAGGGCCCGGACACTGAAGCTTTCTTT,CATKGPDTEAFF
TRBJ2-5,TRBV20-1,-,TGCAGTGCTTCGGACAGACAAGAGACCCAGTACTTC,CSASDRQETQYF
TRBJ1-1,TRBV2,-,TGTGCCAGCAGTACCGCGGGGGCGAACACTGAAGCTTTCTTT,CASSTAGANTEAFF
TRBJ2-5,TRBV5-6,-,TGTGCCAGCAGCTGGAGGCAGCCTCAAGAGACCCAGTACTTC,CASSWRQPQETQYF
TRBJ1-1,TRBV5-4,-,TGTGCCAGCAGTGGGGCCGGAGGGCAAGCTTTCTTT,CASSGAGGQAFF
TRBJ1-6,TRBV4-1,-,TGCGCCAGCAGCCAAGATAGCGGACCCTGGTCACCCCTCCACTTT,CASSQDSGPWSPLHF
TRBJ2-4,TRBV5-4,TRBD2,TGTGCCAGCAGCTTGGAGAGCGGGGGGAACATTCAGTACTTC,CASSLESGGNIQYF
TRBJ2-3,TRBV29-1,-,TGCAGCATTCGACTAGAGCCCCTCACAGATACGCAGTATTTT,CSIRLEPLTDTQYF
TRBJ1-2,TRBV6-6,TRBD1,TGTGCCAGCAGGGAGGGGGCTTTAGTTGGCTACACCTTC,CASREGALVGYTF
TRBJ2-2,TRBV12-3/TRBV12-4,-,TGTGCCAGCAGCAACCAAGGGACCACCGGGGAGCTGTTTTTT,CASSNQGTTGELFF
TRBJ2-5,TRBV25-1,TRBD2,TGTGCCAGCAGTGACTCTAAGCGGGGGGATCTGGAGACCCAGTACTTC,CASSDSKRGDLETQYF
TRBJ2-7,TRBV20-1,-,TGCAGCCTCTCTATGGAGCAGTACTTC,CSLSMEQYF
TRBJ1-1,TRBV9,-,TGTGCCAGCAGCGTAGATCCGGGGGACACTGAAGCTTTCTTT,CASSVDPGDTEAFF
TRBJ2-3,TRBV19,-,TGTGCCAGTAGTACCCCCGGGACTAGCACAGATACGCAGTATTTT,CASSTPGTSTDTQYF
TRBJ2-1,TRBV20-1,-,TGCAGTGCCACGGTGGGGGGCTCCTACAATGAGCAGTTCTTC,CSATVGGSYNEQFF
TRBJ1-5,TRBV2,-,TGTGCCAGCAGTGCTATAGCCCTGAATCAGCCCCAGCATTTT,CASSAIALNQPQHF
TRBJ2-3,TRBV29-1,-,TGCAGCGTTGAGGAGACTGGGACAGATACGCAGTATTTT,CSVEETGTDTQYF
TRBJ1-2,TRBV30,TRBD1,TGTGCCTGGGGTATCAGGGGGCAGGGTGGCTACACCTTC,CAWGIRGQGGYTF
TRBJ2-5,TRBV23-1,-,TGCGCCAGCAGTCAATCACGGGACCAGTACTTC,CASSQSRDQYF
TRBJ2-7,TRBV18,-,TGTGCCAGCTCACCCCGGGACACTCATTCCTACGAGCAGTACTTC,CASSPRDTHSYEQYF